A single sample gave rise to the 16 T cell receptor beta chains below, sequenced in a study of technical replicates of blood from a few donors. TCRdb's table, derived via immunoSEQ multiplex PCR, lists solely in-frame clones and lacks some. The sample has under 45,000 clones, around 96% seen once; the top ten hold 0.37%. Specimen: T cells isolated from PBMCs. These receptors all stem from a human donor in good health.

This sequence joins TRBV5-1 and TRBJ2-3, with D perhaps matching TRBD2 (6 bases). The CDR3 is 15 residues long. V gave up 6 bases and J gave up 2 bases, with 16 bases separating them. CDR1 is SGHRS and CDR2 is YFSETQ in the germline V gene. CDR3 region: CASTIAAINTDTQYF. CDR3 bases: TGCGCCAGCACAATAGCGGCCATAAACACAGATACGCAGTATTTT.

The chain is built from TRBV10-3 and TRBJ1-4; no clear D gene. Germline CDR1 is ENHRY and CDR2 is SYGVKD. The CDR3 extends over 13 amino acids. Between the trimmed V and J ends, which lost 4 bases and 6 bases, there was a span of 9 bases. CDR3 DNA: TGTGCCATCAGTGGGGCAGCCTATGAAAAACTGTTTTTT. This codes for CAISGAAYEKLFF.

The table lists this clone with a count of one. The chain links TRBV29-1 to TRBJ2-7; 8 bases align to TRBD2. This CDR3 region has 18 residues. J gave up 2 bases and V 0 bases, and 15 bases lay outside the gene matches. Germline V gene lookup returns CDR1 SQVTM and CDR2 ANQGSEA. The CDR3 nucleotides are TGCAGCGTTGAAGATCCTGGGAGGGGTGGCGGGAGGCCCTACGAGCAGTACTTC. Translating gives CSVEDPGRGGGRPYEQYF.

The count of this clone is one. The chain couples TRBV27 to TRBJ2-3; TRBD2 matches 11 bases. This CDR3 is built from 14 residues. Germline assignment: CDR1 MNHEY and CDR2 SMNVEV (reference sequence). The ends lost 5 bases at V and 4 bases at J; junction bases unmatched: 2. In DNA, the CDR3 is TGTGCCAGCAGTGGACTAGCGGGCGCAGATACGCAGTATTTT. Translation: CASSGLAGADTQYF.

This clone turned up a few times. The V call is TRBV25-1, the J call TRBJ1-2; tentatively, D is TRBD1 (5 bases). Germline assignment: CDR1 MGHDK and CDR2 SYGVNS. This CDR3 is 12 amino acids long. V gave up 1 base and J gave up 7 bases, with 7 bases separating them. The CDR3 here is CASSESGVGYTF. CDR3 DNA sequence: TGTGCCAGCAGTGAATCGGGGGTTGGCTACACCTTC.

The chain uses TRBV7-9 and TRBJ2-3, with D perhaps TRBD1 (5 bases). There are 15 residues in the CDR3. CDR1 and CDR2 from the germline V gene are SEHNR and FQNEAQ (reference sequence). The V end lost 6 bases, the J end lost 3 bases, and 16 bases lay between the germline ends. The CDR3 DNA sequence: TGTGCCAGCAGTCCCGCGGCTAGGGGTACAGATACGCAGTATTTT. This translates into CASSPAARGTDTQYF.

The rearrangement uses TRBV7-8 and TRBJ2-7, with 10 bases matching TRBD2. J lost 3 bases, V lost 3 bases, and 17 bases had no gene match. This CDR3 comprises 19 residues. Per the germline V gene, CDR1 is SGHVS and CDR2 is FQNEAQ. The DNA for the CDR3 is TGTGCCAGCAGCTTCCGGACTTCGACCGCAGGACTAGCGGTCTACGAGCAGTACTTC. Translation: CASSFRTSTAGLAVYEQYF.

The chain carries TRBV7-2 and TRBJ2-7; D might be TRBD1 (6 bases). Germline CDR1 SGHTA, CDR2 FQGNSA. The CDR3 consists of 15 residues. Trimming removed 2 bases from V and 0 bases from J, with 11 bases in between. The CDR3 nucleotides are TGTGCCAGCAGCTTAAACAGGGCTTACTCCTACGAGCAGTACTTC. Protein product: CASSLNRAYSYEQYF.

This chain joins TRBV5-4 and TRBJ1-2; 11 nucleotides line up with TRBD1. Trimming cost V 5 bases and J 5 bases; bases outside gene matches: 8. Germline lookup yields CDR1 SGHNT and CDR2 YYREEE (reference sequence). The CDR3 runs to 15 residues. CDR3: CASSLGTGGGYGYTF. CDR3 nucleotides: TGTGCCAGCAGTCTCGGGACAGGGGGAGGGTATGGCTACACCTTC.

The chain couples TRBV7-2 to TRBJ2-7, with a possible D match to TRBD1 (5 bases). Trimming shortened V by 4 bases and J by 3 bases, and 16 bases separated the two germline ends. There are 15 residues in the CDR3. From germline, CDR1 is SGHTA and CDR2 FQGNSA. The CDR3 DNA is TGTGCCAGCAGCTCCAACGGGTTCAGGGACTACGAGCAGTACTTC. Translated: CASSSNGFRDYEQYF. The full variable domain, in which reference TRBV7-2 and TRBJ2-7 provide the parts outside the CDR3, is GAGVSQSPSNKVTEKGKDVELRCDPISGHTALYWYRQSLGQGLEFLIYFQGNSAPDKSGLPSDRFSAERTGGSVSTLTIQRTQQEDSAVYLCASSSNGFRDYEQYFGPGTRLTVT.

This clone was found once. The rearrangement links TRBV18 to TRBJ1-1; D may be TRBD1 (5 bases). Germline lookup yields CDR1 KGHSH and CDR2 LQKENI. This CDR3 is built from 13 residues. Between the trimmed V and J ends, which lost 4 bases and 2 bases, there was a span of 8 bases. The CDR3, as DNA: TGTGCCAGCTCACTTGACAGTAACACTGAAGCTTTCTTT. It codes for CASSLDSNTEAFF.

The gene calls are TRBV29-1 and TRBJ2-2; D ambiguous. The CDR3 length is 13 residues. Trimming cost V 4 bases and J 3 bases, with 9 bases left between them. In germline, CDR1 is SQVTM, CDR2 ANQGSEA. CDR3 in DNA: TGCAGCGTTGGTCAGGCCTACACCGGGGAGCTGTTTTTT. It yields the protein CSVGQAYTGELFF.

This chain connects TRBV6-1 to TRBJ2-7, with TRBD1 matching over 8 bases. Losses at the gene ends were 7 bases for V and 6 bases for J; bases not matched to a gene: 8. The germline V gene has CDR1 MNHNS and CDR2 SASEGT. The CDR3 contains 13 residues. This chain's CDR3 is CASTGDRGREQYF. CDR3 in DNA: TGTGCCAGCACCGGAGACAGGGGCCGCGAGCAGTACTTC.

The chain carries TRBV7-3 and TRBJ2-2; 7 bases agree with TRBD1. Trimming removed 6 bases from V and 4 bases from J; junction bases left unmatched: 5. Germline V gene data show CDR1 as SGHTA and CDR2 as FQGTGA. This CDR3 comprises 14 residues. The CDR3 spells CASRGGQATGELFF. The DNA of the CDR3 is TGTGCCAGCAGGGGTGGACAGGCCACCGGGGAGCTGTTTTTT.

Only one count was recorded for this clone. This chain links TRBV11-2 with TRBJ1-2; TRBD1 might be the D (5 bases). V lost 5 bases and J lost 4, with 20 bases in between. CDR3 size: 16 residues. Germline values: CDR1 SGHAT, CDR2 FQNNGV. The CDR3 coding sequence is TGTGCCAGCAGCCAATCCGTGGGGGGGAGTATCTATGGCTACACCTTC. Translation: CASSQSVGGSIYGYTF. The variable domain in full, with the rest retrieved from reference TRBV11-2 and TRBJ1-2, is EAGVAQSPRYKIIEKRQSVAFWCNPISGHATLYWYQQILGQGPKLLIQFQNNGVVDDSQLPKDRFSAERLKGVDSTLKIQPAKLEDSAVYLCASSQSVGGSIYGYTFGSGTRLTVV.

The sample holds one count of this clone. The genes are TRBV13 and TRBJ2-7; a weak D match, TRBD1 (5 bases). The CDR3 extends over 13 amino acids. Per the germline V gene, CDR1 is PRHDT and CDR2 is FYEKMQ (reference sequence). V lost 5 bases to trimming and J lost 4 bases, with 12 bases between them. The CDR3 coding sequence is TGTGCCAGCAGCCTCGGACACCTATACGAGCAGTACTTC. This codes for CASSLGHLYEQYF.